Reported below is one T cell receptor (beta chain). Its antigen remains unknown. Germline values: CDR1 MGHRA, CDR2 YSYEKL. The CDR3 has 13 amino acids. V was clipped by 6 bases and J by 7 bases; unmatched bases: 5. The method was immunoSEQ multiplex PCR; TCRdb's version includes in-frame clones alone and lacks a portion of them. The sample records about 83,000 clones, roughly 83% being singletons. The sample comes from a study of T cell responses to AZD1222 COVID-19 vaccine. Study-level results: Spike-specific TCR breadth and depth went up after people got two AZD1222 doses.

The sample in question was peripheral blood, obtained on day 0 of AZD1222 vaccination. This sequence originates from an adult in good health. The chain is built from TRBV4-1 and TRBJ1-4, with TRBD1 identical over 7 bases. This CDR3 is CASRPQGGEKLFF. The CDR3 DNA sequence: TGCGCCAGCAGACCTCAGGGGGGTGAAAAACTGTTTTTT.